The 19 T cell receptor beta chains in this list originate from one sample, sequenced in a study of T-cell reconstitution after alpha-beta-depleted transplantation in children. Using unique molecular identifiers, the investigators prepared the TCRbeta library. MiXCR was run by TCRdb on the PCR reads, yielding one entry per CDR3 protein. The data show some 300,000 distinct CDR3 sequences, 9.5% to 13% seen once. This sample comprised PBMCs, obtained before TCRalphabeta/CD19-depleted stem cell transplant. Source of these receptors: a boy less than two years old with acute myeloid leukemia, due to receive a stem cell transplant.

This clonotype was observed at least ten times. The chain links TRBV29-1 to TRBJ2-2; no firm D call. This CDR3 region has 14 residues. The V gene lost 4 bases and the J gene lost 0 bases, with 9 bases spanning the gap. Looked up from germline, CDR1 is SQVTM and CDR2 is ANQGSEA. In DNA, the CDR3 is TGCAGCGTTGGTACCGCTACGAACACCGGGGAGCTGTTTTTT. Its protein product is CSVGTATNTGELFF.

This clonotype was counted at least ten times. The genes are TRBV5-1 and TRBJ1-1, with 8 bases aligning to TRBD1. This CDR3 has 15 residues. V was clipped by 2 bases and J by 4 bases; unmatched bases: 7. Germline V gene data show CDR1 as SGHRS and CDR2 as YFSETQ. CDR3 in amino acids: CASSFSRGRATEAFF. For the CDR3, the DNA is TGCGCCAGCAGCTTCTCCAGGGGGCGGGCCACTGAAGCTTTCTTT. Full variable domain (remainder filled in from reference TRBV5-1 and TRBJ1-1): KAGVTQTPRYLIKTRGQQVTLSCSPISGHRSVSWYQQTPGQGLQFLFEYFSETQRNKGNFPGRFSGRQFSNSRSEMNVSTLELGDSALYLCASSFSRGRATEAFFGQGTRLTVV.

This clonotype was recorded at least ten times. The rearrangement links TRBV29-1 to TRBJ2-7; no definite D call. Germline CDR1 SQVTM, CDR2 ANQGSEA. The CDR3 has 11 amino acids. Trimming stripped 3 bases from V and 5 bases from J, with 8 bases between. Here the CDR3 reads CSVEWENEQYF. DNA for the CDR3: TGCAGCGTTGAGTGGGAAAACGAGCAGTACTTC.

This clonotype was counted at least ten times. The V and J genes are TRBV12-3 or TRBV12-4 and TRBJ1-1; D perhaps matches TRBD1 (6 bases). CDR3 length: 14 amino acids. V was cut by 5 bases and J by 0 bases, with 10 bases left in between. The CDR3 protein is CASSRDRMNTEAFF. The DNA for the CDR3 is TGTGCCAGCAGTCGAGACAGGATGAACACTGAAGCTTTCTTT.

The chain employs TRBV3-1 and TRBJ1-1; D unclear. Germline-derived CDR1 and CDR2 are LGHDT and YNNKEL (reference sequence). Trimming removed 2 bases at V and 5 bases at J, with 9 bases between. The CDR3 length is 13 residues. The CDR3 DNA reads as TGTGCCAGCAGCCAACGGGTTGGTACTGAAGCTTTCTTT. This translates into CASSQRVGTEAFF.

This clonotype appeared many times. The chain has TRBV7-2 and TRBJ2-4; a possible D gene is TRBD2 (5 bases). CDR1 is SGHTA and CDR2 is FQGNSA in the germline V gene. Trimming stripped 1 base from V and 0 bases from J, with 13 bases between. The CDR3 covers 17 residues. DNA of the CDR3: TGTGCCAGCAGCTTAGGCGGACTCCACTTAGCCAAAAACATTCAGTACTTC. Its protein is CASSLGGLHLAKNIQYF.

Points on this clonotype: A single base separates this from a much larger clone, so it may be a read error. CDR3 protein: CASSRQPQNTEALF. The CDR3 DNA follows: TGTGCCAGTAGTAGACAACCCCAGAACACTGAAGCTCTCTTT. This rearrangement joins TRBV19 to TRBJ1-1; D is undetermined. Germline assignment: CDR1 LNHDA and CDR2 SQIVND (reference sequence). The CDR3 loop spans 14 amino acids.

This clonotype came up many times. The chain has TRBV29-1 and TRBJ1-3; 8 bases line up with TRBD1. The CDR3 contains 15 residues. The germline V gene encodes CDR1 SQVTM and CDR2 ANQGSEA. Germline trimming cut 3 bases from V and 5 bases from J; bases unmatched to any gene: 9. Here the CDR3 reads CSVEPPDRERNTIYF. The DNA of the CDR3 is TGCAGCGTTGAGCCCCCGGACAGGGAGCGAAACACCATATATTTT.

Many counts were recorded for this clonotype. The CDR3 reads CSARDMAGATGELFF. The CDR3 DNA is TGCAGTGCTAGAGATATGGCGGGAGCTACCGGGGAGCTGTTTTTT. The genes are TRBV20-1 and TRBJ2-2; 7 nucleotides line up with TRBD2. Germline V lookup: CDR1 DFQATT, CDR2 SNEGSKA (reference sequence). The V and J ends lost 0 bases and 5 bases, in that order; junction bases with no gene match: 6. CDR3 length equals 15 residues.

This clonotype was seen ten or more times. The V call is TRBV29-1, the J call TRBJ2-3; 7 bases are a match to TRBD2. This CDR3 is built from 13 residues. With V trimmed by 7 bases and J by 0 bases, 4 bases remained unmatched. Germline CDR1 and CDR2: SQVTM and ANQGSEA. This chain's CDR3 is CSGGEGSTDTQYF. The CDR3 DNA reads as TGCAGCGGTGGGGAGGGTAGCACAGATACGCAGTATTTT.

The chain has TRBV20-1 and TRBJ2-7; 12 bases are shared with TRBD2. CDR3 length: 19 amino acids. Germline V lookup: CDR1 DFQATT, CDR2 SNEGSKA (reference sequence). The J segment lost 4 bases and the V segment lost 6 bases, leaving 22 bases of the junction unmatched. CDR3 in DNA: TGCAGTGCCAGGTCACTAGCGGGAGGCACCCTTCAGATTTCTTACGAGCAGTACTTC. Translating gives CSARSLAGGTLQISYEQYF.

The CDR3 loop reads CSAKPRLARVYEQYF. CDR3 bases: TGCAGTGCCAAACCTCGACTAGCAAGGGTCTACGAGCAGTACTTC. The chain has TRBV20-1 and TRBJ2-7, with 7 bases lining up with TRBD2. Per germline, CDR1 DFQATT and CDR2 SNEGSKA (reference sequence). V was clipped by 6 bases and J by 3 bases; unmatched bases: 14. CDR3 length equals 15 residues.

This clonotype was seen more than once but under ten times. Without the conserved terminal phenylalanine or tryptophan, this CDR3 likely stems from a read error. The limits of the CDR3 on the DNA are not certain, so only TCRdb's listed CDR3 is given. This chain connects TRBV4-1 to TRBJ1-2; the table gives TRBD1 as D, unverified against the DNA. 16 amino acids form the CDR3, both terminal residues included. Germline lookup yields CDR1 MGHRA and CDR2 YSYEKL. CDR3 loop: CASSQVVSRDRLLLWL.

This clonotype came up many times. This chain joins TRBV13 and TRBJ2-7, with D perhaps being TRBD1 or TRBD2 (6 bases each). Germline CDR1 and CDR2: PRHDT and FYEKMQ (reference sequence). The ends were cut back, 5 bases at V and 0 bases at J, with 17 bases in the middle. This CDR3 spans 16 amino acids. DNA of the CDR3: TGTGCCAGCAGCCCAAGCTCGGGGGCGAGCTCCTACGAGCAGTACTTC. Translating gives CASSPSSGASSYEQYF.

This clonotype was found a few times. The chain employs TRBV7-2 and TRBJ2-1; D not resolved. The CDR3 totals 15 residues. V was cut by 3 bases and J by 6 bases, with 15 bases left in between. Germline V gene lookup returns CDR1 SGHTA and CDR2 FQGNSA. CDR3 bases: TGTGCCAGCAGCTTCGCGAGACGGAAATCCAATGAGCAGTTCTTC. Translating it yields CASSFARRKSNEQFF.

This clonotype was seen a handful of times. The CDR3 DNA reads TGTGCCAGCAGCCAAGGGGCAGGGGGGATTCAGCCCCAGCATTTT. Translating it yields CASSQGAGGIQPQHF. The chain recombines TRBV3-1 with TRBJ1-5; TRBD1 matches at 7 bases. The CDR3 covers 15 residues. The germline V gene encodes CDR1 LGHDT and CDR2 YNNKEL (reference sequence). Trimming took 1 base from V and 6 from J; bases not matched to a gene: 6.

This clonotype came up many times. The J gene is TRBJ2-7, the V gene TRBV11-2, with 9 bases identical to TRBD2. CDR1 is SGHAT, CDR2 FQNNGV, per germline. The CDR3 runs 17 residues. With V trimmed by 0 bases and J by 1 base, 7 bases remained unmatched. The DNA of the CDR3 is TGTGCCAGCAGCTTAGAGCCCCCGACTAGCGGTTCCTACGAGCAGTACTTC. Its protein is CASSLEPPTSGSYEQYF.

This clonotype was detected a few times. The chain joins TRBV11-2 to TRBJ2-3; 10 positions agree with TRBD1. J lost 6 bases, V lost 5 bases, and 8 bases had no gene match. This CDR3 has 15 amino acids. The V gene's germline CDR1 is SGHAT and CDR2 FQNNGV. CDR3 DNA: TGTGCCAGCAGCCCACCGGGACAGGGGTATGATACGCAGTATTTT. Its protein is CASSPPGQGYDTQYF. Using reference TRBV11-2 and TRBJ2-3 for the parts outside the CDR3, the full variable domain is EAGVAQSPRYKIIEKRQSVAFWCNPISGHATLYWYQQILGQGPKLLIQFQNNGVVDDSQLPKDRFSAERLKGVDSTLKIQPAKLEDSAVYLCASSPPGQGYDTQYFGPGTRLTVL.

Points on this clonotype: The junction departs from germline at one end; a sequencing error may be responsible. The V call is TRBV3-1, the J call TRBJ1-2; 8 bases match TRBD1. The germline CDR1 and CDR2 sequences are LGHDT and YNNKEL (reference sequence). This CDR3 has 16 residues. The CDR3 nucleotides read TGTCCCAGCATCCGCCTGGACAGGGCAGGAAGAGGAGGCTACACCTTC. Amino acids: CPSIRLDRAGRGGYTF.